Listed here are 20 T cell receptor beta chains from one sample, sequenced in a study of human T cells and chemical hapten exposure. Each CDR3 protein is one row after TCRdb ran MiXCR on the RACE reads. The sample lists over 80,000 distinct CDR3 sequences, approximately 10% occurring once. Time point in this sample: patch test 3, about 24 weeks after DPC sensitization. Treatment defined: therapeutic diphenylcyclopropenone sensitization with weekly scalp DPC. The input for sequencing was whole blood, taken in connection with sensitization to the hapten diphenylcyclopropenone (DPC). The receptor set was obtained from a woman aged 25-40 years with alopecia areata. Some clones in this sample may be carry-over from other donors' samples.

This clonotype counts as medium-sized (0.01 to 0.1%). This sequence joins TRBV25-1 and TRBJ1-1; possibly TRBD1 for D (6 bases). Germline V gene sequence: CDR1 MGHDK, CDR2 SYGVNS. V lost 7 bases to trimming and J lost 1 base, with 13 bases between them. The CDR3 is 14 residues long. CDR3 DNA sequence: TGTGCCAGCACCAAGGGGGACCCGAACACTGAAGCTTTCTTT. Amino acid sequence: CASTKGDPNTEAFF.

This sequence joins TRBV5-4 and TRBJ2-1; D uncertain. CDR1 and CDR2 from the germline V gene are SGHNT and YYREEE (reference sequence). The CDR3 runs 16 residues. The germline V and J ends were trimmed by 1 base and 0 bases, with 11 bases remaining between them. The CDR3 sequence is CASSLPSVTSYNEQFF. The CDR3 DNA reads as TGTGCCAGCAGCTTGCCAAGCGTGACCTCCTACAATGAGCAGTTCTTC.

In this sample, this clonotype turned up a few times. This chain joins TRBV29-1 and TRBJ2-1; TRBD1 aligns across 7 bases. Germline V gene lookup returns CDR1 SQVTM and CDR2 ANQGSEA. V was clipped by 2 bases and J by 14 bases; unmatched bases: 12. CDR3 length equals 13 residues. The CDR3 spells CSVEQGVAISKFF. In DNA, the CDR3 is TGCAGCGTTGAACAGGGGGTCGCAATTTCGAAGTTCTTC.

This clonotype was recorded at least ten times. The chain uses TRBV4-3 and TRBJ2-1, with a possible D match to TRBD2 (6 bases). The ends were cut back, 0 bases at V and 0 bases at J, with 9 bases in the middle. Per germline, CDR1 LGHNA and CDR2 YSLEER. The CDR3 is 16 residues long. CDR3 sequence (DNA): TGCGCCAGCAGCCAAGATTTAGCGGTCTCCTACAATGAGCAGTTCTTC. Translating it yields CASSQDLAVSYNEQFF.

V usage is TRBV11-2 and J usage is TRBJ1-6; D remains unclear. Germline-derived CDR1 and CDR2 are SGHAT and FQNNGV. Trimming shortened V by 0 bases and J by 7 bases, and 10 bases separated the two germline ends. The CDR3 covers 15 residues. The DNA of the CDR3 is TGTGCCAGCAGCTTAGATTCTGCCCGGAATTCACCCCTCCACTTT. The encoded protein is CASSLDSARNSPLHF.

CDR3 sequence reads: CASSTRTTGTTNEKLFF. CDR3 bases: TGTGCCAGCAGTACCCGAACTACAGGAACAACTAATGAAAAACTGTTTTTT. The V call is TRBV4-2, the J call TRBJ1-4; possible D gene TRBD1, 5 bases. The V gene lost 6 bases and the J gene lost 0 bases, with 17 bases spanning the gap. Per the germline V gene, CDR1 is LGHNA and CDR2 is YNFKEQ. This CDR3 comprises 17 residues.

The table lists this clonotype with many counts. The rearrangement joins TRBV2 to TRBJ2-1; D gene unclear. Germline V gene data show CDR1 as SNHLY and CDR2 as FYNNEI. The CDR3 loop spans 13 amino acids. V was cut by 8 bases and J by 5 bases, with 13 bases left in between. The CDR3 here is CASRADLNNEQFF. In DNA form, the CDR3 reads TGTGCCAGCCGGGCAGACCTTAACAATGAGCAGTTCTTC.

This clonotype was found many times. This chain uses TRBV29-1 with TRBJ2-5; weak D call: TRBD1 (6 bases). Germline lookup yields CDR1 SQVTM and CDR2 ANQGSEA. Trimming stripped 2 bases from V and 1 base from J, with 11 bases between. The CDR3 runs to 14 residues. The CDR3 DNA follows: TGCAGCGTTGAACAACAGGGAGTCCAAGAGACCCAGTACTTC. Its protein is CSVEQQGVQETQYF.

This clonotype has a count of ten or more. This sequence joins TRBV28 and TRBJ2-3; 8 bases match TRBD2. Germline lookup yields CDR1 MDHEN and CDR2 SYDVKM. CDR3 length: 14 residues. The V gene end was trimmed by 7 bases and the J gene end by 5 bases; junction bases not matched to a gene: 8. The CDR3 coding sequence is TGTGCCAGCATTCCGGCGGGGGGTGTAGATACGCAGTATTTT. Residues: CASIPAGGVDTQYF.

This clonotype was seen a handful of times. In nucleotides, the CDR3 is TGTGCCAGCAGAGCGGGACAGGGAAGCACAGATACGCAGTATTTT. Protein sequence: CASRAGQGSTDTQYF. The chain employs TRBV6-2 or TRBV6-3 and TRBJ2-3; 9 bases align to TRBD1. The trim removed 6 bases at V and 0 bases at J, leaving 4 bases unmatched. The germline V gene encodes CDR1 MNHEY and CDR2 SVGEGT. This CDR3 comprises 15 residues.

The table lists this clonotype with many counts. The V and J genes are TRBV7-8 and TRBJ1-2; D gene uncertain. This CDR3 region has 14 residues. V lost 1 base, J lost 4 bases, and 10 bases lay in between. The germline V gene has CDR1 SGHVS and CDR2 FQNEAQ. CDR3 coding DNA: TGTGCCAGCAGCTTAGGGGAGATGGGCTATGGCTACACCTTC. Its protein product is CASSLGEMGYGYTF. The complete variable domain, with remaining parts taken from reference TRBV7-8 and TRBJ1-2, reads GAGVSQSPRYKVAKRGQDVALRCDPISGHVSLFWYQQALGQGPEFLTYFQNEAQLDKSGLPSDRFFAERPEGSVSTLKIQRTQQEDSAVYLCASSLGEMGYGYTFGSGTRLTVV.

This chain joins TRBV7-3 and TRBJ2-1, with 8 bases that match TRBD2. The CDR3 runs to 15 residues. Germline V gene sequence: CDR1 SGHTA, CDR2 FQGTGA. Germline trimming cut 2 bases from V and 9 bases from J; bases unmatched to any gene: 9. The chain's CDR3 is CASSLAGRDAGEQFF. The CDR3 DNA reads TGTGCCAGCAGCTTAGCCGGGAGGGATGCTGGTGAGCAGTTCTTC. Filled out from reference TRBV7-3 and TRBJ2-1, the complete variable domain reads GAGVSQTPSNKVTEKGKYVELRCDPISGHTALYWYRQSLGQGPEFLIYFQGTGAADDSGLPNDRFFAVRPEGSVSTLKIQRTERGDSAVYLCASSLAGRDAGEQFFGPGTRLTVL.

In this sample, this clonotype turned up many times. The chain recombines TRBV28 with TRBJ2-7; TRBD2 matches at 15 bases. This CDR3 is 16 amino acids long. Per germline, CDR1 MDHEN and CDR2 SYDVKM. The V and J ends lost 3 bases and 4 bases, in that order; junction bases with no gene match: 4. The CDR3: CASSFPGTSGRYEQYF. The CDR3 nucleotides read TGTGCCAGCAGTTTCCCCGGGACTAGCGGGAGGTACGAGCAGTACTTC.

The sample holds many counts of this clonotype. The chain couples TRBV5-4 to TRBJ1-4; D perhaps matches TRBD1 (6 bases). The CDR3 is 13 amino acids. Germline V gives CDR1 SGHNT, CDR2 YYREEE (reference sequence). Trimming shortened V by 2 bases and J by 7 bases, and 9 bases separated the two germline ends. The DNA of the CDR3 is TGTGCCAGCAGCTTTTCGGGGGCTGAAAAACTGTTTTTT. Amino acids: CASSFSGAEKLFF.

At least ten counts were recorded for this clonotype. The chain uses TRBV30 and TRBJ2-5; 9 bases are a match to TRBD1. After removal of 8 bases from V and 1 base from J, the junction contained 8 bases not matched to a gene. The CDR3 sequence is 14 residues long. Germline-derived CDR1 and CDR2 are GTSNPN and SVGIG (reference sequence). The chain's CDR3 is CAHSGTGSQETQYF. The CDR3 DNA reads TGTGCCCACTCCGGGACAGGGTCCCAAGAGACCCAGTACTTC.

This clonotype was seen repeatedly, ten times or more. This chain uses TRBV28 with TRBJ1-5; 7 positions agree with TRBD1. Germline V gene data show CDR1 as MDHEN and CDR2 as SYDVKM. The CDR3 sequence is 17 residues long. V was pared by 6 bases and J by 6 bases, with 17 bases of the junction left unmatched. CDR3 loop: CASSRVGSEGALQPQHF. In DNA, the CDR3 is TGTGCCAGCAGCCGGGTGGGGTCGGAGGGGGCTCTTCAGCCCCAGCATTTT.

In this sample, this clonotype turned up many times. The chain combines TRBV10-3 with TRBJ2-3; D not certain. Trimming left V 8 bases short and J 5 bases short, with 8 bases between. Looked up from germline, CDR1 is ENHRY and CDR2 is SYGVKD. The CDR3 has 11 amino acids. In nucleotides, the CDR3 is TGTGCCATCGGGTTAGGAGATACGCAGTATTTT. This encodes CAIGLGDTQYF.

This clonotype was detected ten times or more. The CDR3 bases are TGCGCCAGCAGCACCTTAGGGGTTCCCTACAATGAGCAGTTCTTC. Translated: CASSTLGVPYNEQFF. V usage is TRBV4-1 and J usage is TRBJ2-1; maybe TRBD1 (5 bases). Germline lookup yields CDR1 MGHRA and CDR2 YSYEKL. Trimming pared 5 bases from V and 2 bases from J, leaving 13 bases between. The CDR3 is 15 residues long.

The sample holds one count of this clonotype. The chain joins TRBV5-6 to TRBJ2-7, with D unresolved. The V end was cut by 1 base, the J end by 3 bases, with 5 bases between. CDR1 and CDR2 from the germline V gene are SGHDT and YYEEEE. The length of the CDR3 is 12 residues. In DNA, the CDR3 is TGTGCCAGCAGCTTGACCGACTACGAGCAGTACTTC. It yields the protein CASSLTDYEQYF.

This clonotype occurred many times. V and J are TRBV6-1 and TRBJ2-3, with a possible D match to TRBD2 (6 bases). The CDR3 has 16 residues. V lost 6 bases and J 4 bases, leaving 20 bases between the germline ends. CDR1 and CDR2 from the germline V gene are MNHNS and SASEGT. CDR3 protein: CASRTRDGREADTQYF. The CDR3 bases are TGTGCCAGCAGAACCCGGGATGGTAGGGAGGCAGATACGCAGTATTTT.